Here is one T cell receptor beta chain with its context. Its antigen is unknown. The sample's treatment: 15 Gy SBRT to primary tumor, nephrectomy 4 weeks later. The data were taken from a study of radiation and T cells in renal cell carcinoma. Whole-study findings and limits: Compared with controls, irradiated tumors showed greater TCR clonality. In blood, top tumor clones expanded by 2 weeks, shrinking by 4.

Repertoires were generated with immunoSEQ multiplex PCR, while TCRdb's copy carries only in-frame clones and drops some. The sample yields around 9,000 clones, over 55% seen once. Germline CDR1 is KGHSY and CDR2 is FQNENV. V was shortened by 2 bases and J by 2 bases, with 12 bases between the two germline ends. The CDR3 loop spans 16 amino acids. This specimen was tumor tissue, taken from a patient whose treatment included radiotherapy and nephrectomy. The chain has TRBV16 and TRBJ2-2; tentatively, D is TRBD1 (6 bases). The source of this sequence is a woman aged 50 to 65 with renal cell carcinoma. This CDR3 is CASSQRGGKNTGELFF. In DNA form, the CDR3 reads TGTGCCAGCAGCCAAAGAGGGGGTAAAAACACCGGGGAGCTGTTTTTT.